This entry describes one T cell receptor (beta chain). Primers used in a second PCR of about 6 to 11 cycles were a sample-barcoded 5' primer and a J-beta primer mix. One entry per CDR3 protein results from TCRdb running MiXCR on the 5' RACE reads. The data contain 1.6 million or so distinct CDR3 sequences, roughly 30% of them singletons. Germline V CDR1 and CDR2: MNHEY, SVGAGI. The CDR3 contains 15 residues. V dropped 4 bases and J dropped 3 bases, with 12 bases sitting between them. The data were taken from a study of blood T cells in healthy people across ages. The sample providers were healthy Caucasian people from Russia, aged roughly 6 to 95. Per sample, at least 5 micrograms of total RNA were extracted.

The sample consisted of blood. The chain uses TRBV6-5 and TRBJ2-2; maybe TRBD1 (7 bases). The receptor was isolated from a woman aged 25 to 45 in good health. The CDR3 spells CASSWRGRYTGELFF. The CDR3 DNA sequence: TGTGCCAGCAGTTGGAGGGGGCGGTACACCGGGGAGCTGTTTTTT.